This T cell receptor beta chain was captured in a study of OX40 agonist ivuxolimab in advanced cancers. The overall study: Patients were given ivuxolimab, an antibody that agonizes OX40 (CD134).

Measured with immunoSEQ multiplex PCR; TCRdb has only the in-frame clones, and not every one. The table shows 15,000 to 20,000 clones, with roughly 84% occurring only once. Study-wide findings and caveats: Clonal expansion was seen in CD4+ and CD8+ blood T cells by week 6 at 0.1 to 3.0 mg/kg.

With 6 bases clipped from V and 1 base from J, the junction kept 9 bases outside the gene matches. The CDR3 is 16 residues long. Germline V gene lookup returns CDR1 MNHNY and CDR2 SVGAGI (reference sequence). Notes on this clone: The antigen remains undetermined.

This sequence originates from an adult with an advanced solid tumor such as melanoma, head and neck, liver or kidney cancer. The sample in question was CD4+ or CD8+ T cells sorted from blood, obtained in a trial of the OX40 agonist ivuxolimab. The chain employs TRBV6-6 and TRBJ1-5, with TRBD1 matching over 7 bases. CDR3 region: CASRLNRGGSNQPQHF. CDR3 DNA sequence: TGTGCCAGCAGACTCAACAGGGGAGGAAGCAATCAGCCCCAGCATTTT.